This is a list of T cell receptor beta chains from one sample in a study of T cells expressing NK-cell markers. From the 5' RACE reads, TCRdb lists one entry per CDR3 protein and no DNA. The record lists roughly 450,000 distinct CDR3 sequences, of which the ten most abundant hold around 1.4%. The material sequenced was blood T cells: a sorted CD56 or NKG2C T cell subset, CD4+ or CD8+ T cells, or bulk PBMC T cells (not recorded which). These TCRs come from a woman in her 50s in good health. The CDR3 runs from the conserved cysteine through the conserved F or W.

>TRBV5-5|TRBJ1-2
CASSLARGATYGYTF
>TRBV28|TRBJ2-4
CASSLIGGETKNIQYF
>TRBV10-3|TRBJ1-5
CAISESVRQGSQPQHF
>TRBV20-1|TRBJ2-2
CSARASGKNTGELFF
>TRBV27|TRBJ1-1
CASSFRGGTEAFF
>TRBV4-1|TRBJ2-2
CASSLGDSPPGELFF
>TRBV11-2|TRBJ2-1
CASSLGGLAVPRSSYNEQFF
>TRBV14|TRBJ2-1
CASSQWGSAAYNEQFF
>TRBV15|TRBJ1-4
CATSRPETGKLFF
>TRBV12-3/TRBV12-4|TRBJ2-1
CASSPWGVRGNEQFF
>TRBV7-6|TRBJ2-2
CASSLARISNTGELFF
>TRBV20-1|TRBJ2-2
CSARGDDYGTGELFF
>TRBV3-1|TRBJ2-2
CASSETGASAGELFF
>TRBV20-1|TRBJ2-1
CSAPGTSFNEQFF
>TRBV6-1|TRBJ2-2
CASSEPSSGTGKFAGELFF
>TRBV4-1|TRBJ1-4
CASSLGQRSTNEKLFF
>TRBV19|TRBJ2-2
CASMSVESRAGELFF
>TRBV7-8|TRBJ2-7
CASSLVGISYEQYF
>TRBV12-3/TRBV12-4|TRBJ2-5
CASSSVGSQETQYF
>TRBV12-3/TRBV12-4|TRBJ2-3
CASSGQGLSDTQYF
>TRBV5-1|TRBJ2-2
CASSLWRGGRGTGELFF
>TRBV5-1|TRBJ2-1
CASALQSLGLNEQFF
>TRBV15|TRBJ2-7
CATSEGHSREQYF
>TRBV20-1|TRBJ1-2
CSARESANYGYTF
>TRBV12-3/TRBV12-4|TRBJ2-2
CASSLLGSGLANTGELFF
>TRBV10-3|TRBJ2-5
CAIKPRAGLETQYF
>TRBV18|TRBJ2-7
CASSPIPGPTNYEQYF
>TRBV15|TRBJ2-1
CATSRYLAGVMNEQFF
>TRBV2|TRBJ1-4
CASLNLGSNGEKLFF
>TRBV5-8|TRBJ2-1
CASSLPGVRNEQFF
>TRBV24-1|TRBJ2-1
CATSEASTGLAVNEQFF
>TRBV6-5|TRBJ1-2
CASSYSQGTNYGYTF
>TRBV7-3|TRBJ2-3
CASRRTSGSSTDTQYF
>TRBV3-1|TRBJ2-1
CASSQEGRENEQFF
>TRBV29-1|TRBJ2-2
CSAQGATSGRAGTGELFF
>TRBV20-1|TRBJ1-5
CSASETRAVPYQPQHF
>TRBV9|TRBJ2-3
CASSPPGGGEDTQYF
>TRBV11-2|TRBJ1-3
CASSSGTGSSGNTIYF
>TRBV11-3|TRBJ2-1
CASSYGTLAGGPNHNEQFF
>TRBV12-3/TRBV12-4|TRBJ1-1
CASSWGRNTEAFF